The entry below gives a single T cell receptor beta chain sequence along with its context. Its antigen remains undetermined. Within one base of it there is no much larger clone, and no base qualities were kept. Its CDR3 holds 14 amino acids, cysteine through phenylalanine. The sequence is cut down to CDR3 DNA, 42 bases in frame from base 1. V drops 3 bases and J drops 5 bases, leaving 13 bases in between. CDR1 MNHEY and CDR2 SMNVEV are derived from the germline V gene (reference sequence). The source of the sample is a study of OX40 agonist ivuxolimab in advanced cancers. For the wider study: Ivuxolimab, which targeted the costimulatory receptor OX40 (CD134), was an agonistic, fully human IgG2 monoclonal antibody. Intravenous ivuxolimab was administered to patients every 2 weeks at six dose levels: 0.01, 0.1, 0.3, 1.5, 3 and 10 mg/kg. Among the 50 to 55 dose-escalation patients, around 20 had hepatocellular carcinoma, 15 melanoma, 9 renal cell carcinoma and 9 head and neck cancer. In the dose-escalation cohort, 70% to 85% of patients were male, and the mean age was around 60 years with a range of about 20 to 80. Patients were allowed to have had prior anti-PD-1, anti-PD-L1 or anti-CTLA-4 therapy, and 40% of the dose-escalation patients had previously received checkpoint inhibitors. Three dose-escalation patients achieved partial responses, one with hepatocellular carcinoma and two with cutaneous melanoma. The purpose of peripheral TCRbeta sequencing was to test whether ivuxolimab changed TCR sequence diversity and led to clonal T-cell expansion. The paper reports the monotherapy dose-escalation portion (N ≈ 50 patients) of the phase I ivuxolimab trial. Overall study outcomes, separate from this receptor: Antigen specificity was not determined for the clonally expanded peripheral T cells. Low levels of normalized T-cell clonal expansion were also seen in some patients who did not respond. At doses of 0.1 to 3.0 mg/kg, clonal expansion of both CD4+ and CD8+ blood T cells was observed from baseline to week 6. After ivuxolimab, more expanded clones were found on average in CD8+ T cells than in CD4+ T cells. In the 0.1-3.0 mg/kg groups, partial responders had among the lowest normalized peripheral clonal expansion, particularly in CD8+ T cells.

Patients with a history of autoimmune disease or receiving systemic immunosuppression were excluded from the trial. Peripheral blood for TCR sequencing was drawn from every dose cohort at baseline, at cycle 4 day 1 and at cycle 7 day 1. Samples came from an open-label, multicenter, first-in-human phase I dose-escalation trial of ivuxolimab. Adults with locally advanced or metastatic head and neck squamous cell, hepatocellular, melanoma or renal cell carcinoma were enrolled in the trial. CD4+ and CD8+ T cells were sorted separately from peripheral blood before TCR sequencing. Genomic DNA was isolated from the sorted cells so that the TCRbeta CDR3 region could be sequenced. TCRbeta CDR3 regions were sequenced using the immunoSEQ Assay. In its TCRdb copy, this immuneACCESS table keeps in-frame sequences only and misses some clones. Where compared with another copy, unresolved V genes explain less than half of these, and the others have no known cause. For this sample there are 70,000 to 80,000 clones; about 94% appear just once. Around 6% of the sample is taken by the ten largest.

This TCR derives from an adult with an advanced solid tumor such as melanoma, head and neck, liver or kidney cancer. This sequence uses TRBV27 and TRBJ1-1; possibly the D gene is TRBD1, per 6 matching bases. Specimen: CD4+ or CD8+ T cells sorted from blood, collected in a trial of the OX40 agonist ivuxolimab. The DNA sequence follows: TGTGCCAGCAGTTTGATGGGGGGCGGAACTGAAGCTTTCTTT. Translated, this gives CASSLMGGGTEAFF.